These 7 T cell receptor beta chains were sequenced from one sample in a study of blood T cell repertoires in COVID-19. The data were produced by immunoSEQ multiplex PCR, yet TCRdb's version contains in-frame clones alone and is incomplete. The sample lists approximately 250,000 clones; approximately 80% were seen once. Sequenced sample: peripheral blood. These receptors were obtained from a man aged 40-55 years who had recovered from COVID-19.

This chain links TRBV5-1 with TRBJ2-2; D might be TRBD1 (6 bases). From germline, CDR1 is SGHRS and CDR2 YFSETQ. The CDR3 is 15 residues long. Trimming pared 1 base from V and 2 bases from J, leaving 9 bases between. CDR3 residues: CASSLQDSNTGELFF. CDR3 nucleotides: TGCGCCAGCAGCTTGCAGGACAGTAACACCGGGGAGCTGTTTTTT.

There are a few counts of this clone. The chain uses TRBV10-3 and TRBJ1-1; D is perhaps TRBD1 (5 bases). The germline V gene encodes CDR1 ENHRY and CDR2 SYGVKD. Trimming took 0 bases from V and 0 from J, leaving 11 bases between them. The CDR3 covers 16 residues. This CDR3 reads CAISESRGLMNTEAFF. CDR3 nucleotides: TGTGCCATCAGTGAGTCCCGGGGACTCATGAACACTGAAGCTTTCTTT.

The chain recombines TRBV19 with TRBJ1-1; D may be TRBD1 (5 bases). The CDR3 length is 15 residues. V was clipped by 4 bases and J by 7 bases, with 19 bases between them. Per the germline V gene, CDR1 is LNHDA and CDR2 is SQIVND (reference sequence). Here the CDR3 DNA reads TGTGCCAGTAGTACAGTGGGGCAGCTATTAATTGAAGCTTTCTTT. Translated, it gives CASSTVGQLLIEAFF.

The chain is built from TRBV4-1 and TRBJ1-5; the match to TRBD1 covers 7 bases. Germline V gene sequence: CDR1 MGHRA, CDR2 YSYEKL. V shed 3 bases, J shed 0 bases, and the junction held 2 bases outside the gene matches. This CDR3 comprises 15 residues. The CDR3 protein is CASSQGQNSNQPQHF. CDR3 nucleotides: TGCGCCAGCAGCCAGGGACAGAATAGCAATCAGCCCCAGCATTTT.

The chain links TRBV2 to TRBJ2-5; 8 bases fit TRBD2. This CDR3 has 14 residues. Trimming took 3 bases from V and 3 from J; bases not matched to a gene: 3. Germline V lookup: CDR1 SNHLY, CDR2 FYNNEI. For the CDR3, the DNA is TGTGCCAGCAGTGAGTGGCGGGGGGAAGAGACCCAGTACTTC. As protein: CASSEWRGEETQYF.

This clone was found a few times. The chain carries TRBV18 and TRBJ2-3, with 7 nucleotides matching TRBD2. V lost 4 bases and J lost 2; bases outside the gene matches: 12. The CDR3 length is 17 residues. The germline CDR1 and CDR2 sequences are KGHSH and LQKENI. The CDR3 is CASSLASGGGTTDTQYF. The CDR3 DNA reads TGTGCCAGCTCACTGGCTTCGGGAGGCGGTACCACAGATACGCAGTATTTT.

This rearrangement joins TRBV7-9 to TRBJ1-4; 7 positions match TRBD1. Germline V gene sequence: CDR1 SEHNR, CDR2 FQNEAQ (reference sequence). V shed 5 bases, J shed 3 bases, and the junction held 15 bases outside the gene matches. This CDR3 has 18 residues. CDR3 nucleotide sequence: TGTGCCAGCAGCGTTCCCCGACAGGGTAGAGTTGCTAATGAAAAACTGTTTTTT. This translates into CASSVPRQGRVANEKLFF.